Listed here are 23 T cell receptor beta chains from one sample, sequenced in a study of cytomegalovirus exposure and HLA in healthy donors. Use of 60 Vbeta and 13 Jbeta primers characterized the PCR. Data came from immunoSEQ multiplex PCR; TCRdb stores just in-frame clones and leaves some out. The table has around 150,000 clones, about 85% seen once; the top ten hold approximately 2%. Sequencing input: PBMCs. These receptors came from a man between 18 and 35 years old in good health and CMV-seropositive.

The chain recombines TRBV14 with TRBJ1-2; D remains ambiguous. The ends were cut back, 1 base at V and 4 bases at J, with 16 bases in the middle. The CDR3 extends over 16 amino acids. Germline lookup yields CDR1 SGHDN and CDR2 FVKESK. This chain's CDR3 is CASSQGPASSGYGYTF. The DNA for the CDR3 is TGTGCCAGCAGCCAAGGTCCGGCCAGTAGCGGCTATGGCTACACCTTC. The full variable domain, completed using reference TRBV14 and TRBJ1-2, is EAGVTQFPSHSVIEKGQTVTLRCDPISGHDNLYWYRRVMGKEIKFLLHFVKESKQDESGMPNNRFLAERTGGTYSTLKVQPAELEDSGVYFCASSQGPASSGYGYTFGSGTRLTVV.

The chain is built from TRBV15 and TRBJ2-3; TRBD1 might be the D (5 bases). Trimming removed 0 bases from V and 6 bases from J, with 10 bases in between. CDR3 length: 14 amino acids. The V gene's germline CDR1 is LNHNV and CDR2 YYDKDF (reference sequence). The CDR3 sequence: CATSRDQGIDTQYF. The CDR3 DNA follows: TGTGCCACCAGCAGAGATCAGGGTATTGATACGCAGTATTTT.

This chain joins TRBV27 and TRBJ1-1; D unresolved. CDR3 length: 13 amino acids. Trimming cost V 2 bases and J 5 bases, with 9 bases left between them. From germline, CDR1 is MNHEY and CDR2 SMNVEV (reference sequence). CDR3 in amino acids: CASSLGLGTEAFF. DNA for the CDR3: TGTGCCAGCAGTTTAGGACTAGGGACTGAAGCTTTCTTT.

The chain is built from TRBV11-2 and TRBJ1-4; D unresolved. This CDR3 is built from 15 residues. Germline CDR1 is SGHAT and CDR2 is FQNNGV. The V and J ends lost 1 base and 4 bases respectively, with 10 bases between them. CDR3 nucleotides: TGTGCCAGCAGCTTAGCGCACAGCGGTAATGAAAAACTGTTTTTT. Its translation: CASSLAHSGNEKLFF. The full variable domain, completed using reference TRBV11-2 and TRBJ1-4, is EAGVAQSPRYKIIEKRQSVAFWCNPISGHATLYWYQQILGQGPKLLIQFQNNGVVDDSQLPKDRFSAERLKGVDSTLKIQPAKLEDSAVYLCASSLAHSGNEKLFFGSGTQLSVL.

This sequence joins TRBV5-8 and TRBJ2-7, with a possible D match to TRBD2 (6 bases). Trimming cost V 5 bases and J 0 bases, with 18 bases left between them. Germline V gene lookup returns CDR1 SGHTS and CDR2 YDEGEE. CDR3 length equals 16 residues. CDR3 DNA sequence: TGTGCCAGCAGTACTACCGGGACTGCAGACTCCTACGAGCAGTACTTC. Amino acids: CASSTTGTADSYEQYF. The full variable domain, completed using reference TRBV5-8 and TRBJ2-7, is EAGVTQSPTHLIKTRGQQATLRCSPISGHTSVYWYQQALGLGLQFLLWYDEGEERNRGNFPPRFSGRQFPNYSSELNVNALELEDSALYLCASSTTGTADSYEQYFGPGTRLTVT.

CDR3 sequence: CASSSVRASGVYNEQFF. The CDR3 DNA reads as TGCGCCAGCAGCTCGGTGCGAGCTAGCGGGGTATACAATGAGCAGTTCTTC. The V call is TRBV5-1, the J call TRBJ2-1, with 9 positions matching TRBD2. The length of the CDR3 is 17 residues. V shed 3 bases, J shed 4 bases, and the junction held 11 bases outside the gene matches. In germline, CDR1 is SGHRS, CDR2 YFSETQ. Together with reference TRBV5-1 and TRBJ2-1, the CDR3 gives the full variable domain: KAGVTQTPRYLIKTRGQQVTLSCSPISGHRSVSWYQQTPGQGLQFLFEYFSETQRNKGNFPGRFSGRQFSNSRSEMNVSTLELGDSALYLCASSSVRASGVYNEQFFGPGTRLTVL.

The CDR3 spells CASSLDSTWETQYF. The CDR3 coding sequence is TGTGCCAGCAGCCTCGACTCCACATGGGAGACCCAGTACTTC. The chain carries TRBV9 and TRBJ2-5; D unclear. From germline, CDR1 is SGDLS and CDR2 YYNGEE. Trimming shortened V by 4 bases and J by 5 bases, and 15 bases separated the two germline ends. The CDR3 contains 14 residues.

This chain connects TRBV5-1 to TRBJ2-1, with D possibly matching TRBD2 (6 bases). Germline CDR1 reads SGHRS; CDR2 reads YFSETQ. The CDR3 is made up of 14 amino acids. Trimming stripped 0 bases from V and 9 bases from J, with 13 bases between. The CDR3 nucleotides read TGCGCCAGCAGCTTGGAGGAGGGAAAGGGTGAGCAGTTCTTC. It translates to CASSLEEGKGEQFF.

The chain links TRBV28 to TRBJ2-3; TRBD2 matches at 9 bases. CDR1 is MDHEN, CDR2 SYDVKM, per germline. This CDR3 has 15 amino acids. V gave up 6 bases and J gave up 4 bases; unmatched junction bases: 8. The CDR3 loop reads CASSRLGGGADTQYF. DNA of the CDR3: TGTGCCAGCAGCCGTCTGGGCGGGGGGGCAGATACGCAGTATTTT.

V is TRBV4-2 and J is TRBJ2-1; 13 bases fit TRBD2. Per germline, CDR1 LGHNA and CDR2 YNFKEQ. Germline trimming cut 2 bases from V and 6 bases from J; bases unmatched to any gene: 1. The length of the CDR3 is 15 residues. The chain's CDR3 is CASSQTSGGANEQFF. The CDR3 bases are TGTGCCAGCAGCCAAACTAGCGGGGGGGCCAATGAGCAGTTCTTC.

The CDR3 DNA follows: TGTGCCATCAGTGAAGGACTAGATACTCAAGAGACCCAGTACTTC. This codes for CAISEGLDTQETQYF. The gene calls are TRBV10-3 and TRBJ2-5; TRBD2 agrees at 7 bases. Germline V gene sequence: CDR1 ENHRY, CDR2 SYGVKD. Trimming cost V 3 bases and J 2 bases; bases outside gene matches: 6. The CDR3 sequence is 15 residues long.

V usage is TRBV11-2 and J usage is TRBJ2-1; maybe TRBD1 (6 bases). Trimming took 5 bases from V and 3 from J, leaving 20 bases between them. Germline lookup yields CDR1 SGHAT and CDR2 FQNNGV. This CDR3 spans 17 amino acids. CDR3 sequence (DNA): TGTGCCAGCAGCCCAGTTACGTACAGGGCCGGCTACAATGAGCAGTTCTTC. Its translation: CASSPVTYRAGYNEQFF.

CDR3 sequence reads: CASRLRQSAYEQYF. CDR3 nucleotides: TGTGCCAGCAGGCTGAGACAGTCCGCCTACGAGCAGTACTTC. This rearrangement joins TRBV6-1 to TRBJ2-7; D is perhaps TRBD1 (5 bases). V dropped 6 bases and J dropped 2 bases, with 14 bases sitting between them. The germline V gene has CDR1 MNHNS and CDR2 SASEGT. This CDR3 is 14 amino acids long.

The table lists this clone with a few counts. This sequence joins TRBV10-3 and TRBJ1-1; D remains ambiguous. Trimming shortened V by 7 bases and J by 0 bases, and 21 bases separated the two germline ends. The CDR3 is 17 amino acids. Germline CDR1 ENHRY, CDR2 SYGVKD. CDR3 in amino acids: CAIKVVGRDRMNTEAFF. The CDR3 nucleotides are TGTGCCATCAAGGTGGTCGGGAGGGATCGGATGAACACTGAAGCTTTCTTT.

V usage is TRBV7-9 and J usage is TRBJ1-5, with 7 bases that match TRBD1. Germline V CDR1 and CDR2: SEHNR, FQNEAQ (reference sequence). V was pared by 3 bases and J by 6 bases, with 8 bases of the junction left unmatched. The CDR3 spans 15 residues. CDR3 coding DNA: TGTGCCAGCAGCTTTGGCGACAGGGAGGCTCAGCCCCAGCATTTT. It codes for CASSFGDREAQPQHF. The complete variable domain, with remaining parts taken from reference TRBV7-9 and TRBJ1-5, reads DTGVSQNPRHKITKRGQNVTFRCDPISEHNRLYWYRQTLGQGPEFLTYFQNEAQLEKSRLLSDRFSAERPKGSFSTLEIQRTEQGDSAMYLCASSFGDREAQPQHFGDGTRLSIL.

V gene TRBV14 combines with J gene TRBJ2-5; the D gene is possibly TRBD1 (6 bases). The V gene's germline CDR1 is SGHDN and CDR2 FVKESK. The V and J ends lost 6 bases and 2 bases respectively, with 22 bases between them. This CDR3 is 17 amino acids long. The CDR3 nucleotides are TGTGCCAGCAGTCACCTTGTCGGGACACCGTTACAAGAGACCCAGTACTTC. Its protein product is CASSHLVGTPLQETQYF.

The rearrangement uses TRBV6-1 and TRBJ1-2, with TRBD1 as a possible D gene (5 bases). V gave up 2 bases and J gave up 2 bases, with 18 bases separating them. CDR1 MNHNS and CDR2 SASEGT come from the germline V gene. The CDR3 spans 17 residues. The CDR3 DNA reads as TGTGCCAGCAGTGAATGGGTTCGGGGACGGGAGAACTATGGCTACACCTTC. Translated, it gives CASSEWVRGRENYGYTF.

V usage is TRBV5-1 and J usage is TRBJ1-2; TRBD1 might be the D (5 bases). Trimming shortened V by 4 bases and J by 8 bases, and 27 bases separated the two germline ends. Germline CDR1 is SGHRS and CDR2 is YFSETQ. The CDR3 spans 17 residues. Here the CDR3 reads CASSPGRASGSSRGYTF. The CDR3 coding sequence is TGCGCCAGCAGCCCAGGGAGGGCAAGTGGGAGTTCGAGAGGCTACACCTTC.

CDR3 residues: CASSPGADYGYTF. The CDR3 DNA sequence: TGTGCCAGCAGTCCAGGGGCGGACTATGGCTACACCTTC. The rearrangement links TRBV6-4 to TRBJ1-2; D might be TRBD1 (6 bases). CDR1 and CDR2 (germline): MRHNA, SNTAGT. This CDR3 is built from 13 residues. Between the trimmed V and J ends, which lost 5 bases and 3 bases, there was a span of 10 bases.

The chain combines TRBV4-3 with TRBJ1-2, with 10 bases lining up with TRBD1. CDR1 is LGHNA, CDR2 YSLEER, per germline. The CDR3 length is 14 residues. The V gene end was trimmed by 3 bases and the J gene end by 6 bases; junction bases not matched to a gene: 4. The CDR3 loop is CASSQGTGDDGYTF. The CDR3 DNA is TGCGCCAGCAGCCAGGGGACAGGGGATGATGGCTACACCTTC.

The genes are TRBV5-1 and TRBJ2-2, with 8 bases fitting TRBD2. Per the germline V gene, CDR1 is SGHRS and CDR2 is YFSETQ. V was clipped by 5 bases and J by 1 base; unmatched bases: 10. The CDR3 has 17 residues. The DNA for the CDR3 is TGCGCCAGCAGTCTCCTATCCGGGGGGGGGAACACCGGGGAGCTGTTTTTT. Translating it yields CASSLLSGGGNTGELFF.

This clone appeared a single time. This chain connects TRBV6-6 to TRBJ2-7; 7 bases match TRBD1. Germline V gives CDR1 MNHNY, CDR2 SVGAGI (reference sequence). Trimming removed 4 bases from V and 2 bases from J; junction bases left unmatched: 8. This CDR3 has 15 amino acids. The CDR3 loop is CASSSPRTGTYEQYF. In nucleotides, the CDR3 is TGTGCCAGCAGTTCCCCGCGGACAGGAACCTACGAGCAGTACTTC.

The CDR3 is CASSQGLAWEQYF. The DNA for the CDR3 is TGTGCCAGCTCACAGGGGTTGGCATGGGAGCAGTACTTC. The chain links TRBV18 to TRBJ2-7, with TRBD1 as a possible D gene (5 bases). The CDR3 loop spans 13 amino acids. V lost 4 bases to trimming and J lost 7 bases, with 14 bases between them. Germline V gene sequence: CDR1 KGHSH, CDR2 LQKENI.